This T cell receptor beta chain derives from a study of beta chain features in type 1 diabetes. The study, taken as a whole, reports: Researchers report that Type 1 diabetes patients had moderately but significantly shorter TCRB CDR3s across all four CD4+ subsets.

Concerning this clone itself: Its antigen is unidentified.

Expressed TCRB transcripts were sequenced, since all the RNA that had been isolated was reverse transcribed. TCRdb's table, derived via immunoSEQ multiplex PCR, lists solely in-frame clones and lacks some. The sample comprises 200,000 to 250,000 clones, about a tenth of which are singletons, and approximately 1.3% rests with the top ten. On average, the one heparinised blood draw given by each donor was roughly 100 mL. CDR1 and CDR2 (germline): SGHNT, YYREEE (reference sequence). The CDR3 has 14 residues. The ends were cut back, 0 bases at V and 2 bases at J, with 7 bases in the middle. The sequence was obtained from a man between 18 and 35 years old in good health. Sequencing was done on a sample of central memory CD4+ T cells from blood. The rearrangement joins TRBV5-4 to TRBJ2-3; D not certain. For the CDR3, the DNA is TGTGCCAGCAGCTTGGAGGATCCCACAGATACGCAGTATTTT. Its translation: CASSLEDPTDTQYF.